These 12 T cell receptor beta chains originate from one sample sequenced in a study of control samples from healthy donors and cancer patients. Using immunoSEQ multiplex PCR, the repertoire was profiled, and TCRdb retains in-frame clones only, with some absent. The table lists 98,000 or so clones, roughly three quarters of them singletons, with roughly 10% in the top ten. Sequenced sample: blood. These receptors were collected from a woman aged 25 to 45 in good health.

The rearrangement joins TRBV6-1 to TRBJ1-5, with D tentatively TRBD1 (5 bases). V shed 0 bases and J shed 6 bases, with 12 bases lying between them. The CDR3 length is 15 residues. Germline CDR1 MNHNS, CDR2 SASEGT. CDR3 sequence reads: CASSEAGAARQPQHF. Here the CDR3 DNA reads TGTGCCAGCAGTGAAGCAGGGGCTGCCCGTCAGCCCCAGCATTTT.

The chain combines TRBV7-8 with TRBJ2-6; 7 nucleotides match TRBD1. Germline CDR1 reads SGHVS; CDR2 reads FQNEAQ. The V gene end was trimmed by 6 bases and the J gene end by 0 bases; junction bases not matched to a gene: 5. CDR3 length equals 16 residues. The CDR3 DNA is TGTGCCAGCAGAACCTCAGGGGGCTCTGGGGCCAACGTCCTGACTTTC. It encodes CASRTSGGSGANVLTF.

This sequence joins TRBV24-1 and TRBJ2-1; TRBD2 might be the D (5 bases). Germline V gene data show CDR1 as KGHDR and CDR2 as SFDVKD. V dropped 7 bases and J dropped 1 base, with 10 bases sitting between them. The CDR3 has 14 amino acids. The CDR3 sequence: CATSLEESYNEQFF. CDR3 sequence (DNA): TGTGCCACCAGCTTGGAGGAATCCTACAATGAGCAGTTCTTC.

This clone was observed a handful of times. This chain joins TRBV12-3 or TRBV12-4 and TRBJ1-4; D is uncertain. Between the trimmed V and J ends, which lost 6 bases and 6 bases, there was a span of 5 bases. The CDR3 runs to 11 residues. The CDR3 DNA sequence: TGTGCCAGCAGCGAAGATGAAAAACTGTTTTTT. It encodes CASSEDEKLFF.

The V gene is TRBV2, the J gene TRBJ1-3, with D unclear. This CDR3 comprises 15 residues. Deletions cut 1 base from V and 0 bases from J, with 7 bases between. The V gene's germline CDR1 is SNHLY and CDR2 FYNNEI. The CDR3 sequence is CASSEEALSGNTIYF. The CDR3, as DNA: TGTGCCAGCAGTGAAGAGGCTCTCTCTGGAAACACCATATATTTT.

The chain carries TRBV6-5 and TRBJ1-1, with D perhaps matching TRBD1 (6 bases). The CDR3 runs to 16 residues. CDR1 and CDR2 (germline): MNHEY, SVGAGI. The V and J ends lost 4 bases and 1 base respectively, with 16 bases between them. The DNA of the CDR3 is TGTGCCAGCAGTTCCTTCAGGGGTACTGGGAACACTGAAGCTTTCTTT. Protein: CASSSFRGTGNTEAFF.

This chain's CDR3 is CASRDRSATEAFF. The CDR3 DNA follows: TGTGCCAGCAGAGACAGAAGTGCCACTGAAGCTTTCTTT. The gene calls are TRBV6-5 and TRBJ1-1, with D maybe TRBD1 (5 bases). The CDR3 sequence is 13 residues long. Germline-derived CDR1 and CDR2 are MNHEY and SVGAGI. V lost 6 bases to trimming and J lost 4 bases, with 12 bases between them.

Only a few counts were recorded for this clone. The V gene is TRBV5-5, the J gene TRBJ1-1; 7 nucleotides agree with TRBD1. The CDR3 is 16 residues long. V trimming: 0 bases; J trimming: 5 bases; junction bases outside the gene matches: 10. Germline CDR1 and CDR2: SGHKS and YYEKEE (reference sequence). DNA of the CDR3: TGTGCCAGCAGCTTGGGAGGGGGCCGGTTGATTACTGAAGCTTTCTTT. This translates into CASSLGGGRLITEAFF.

The chain is built from TRBV5-6 and TRBJ2-7, with D tentatively TRBD2 (5 bases). The CDR3 extends over 16 amino acids. From germline, CDR1 is SGHDT and CDR2 YYEEEE. V gave up 1 base and J gave up 2 bases, with 16 bases separating them. CDR3 DNA: TGTGCCAGCAGCTTGTTTCACGGAGGTATAGCCTACGAGCAGTACTTC. Amino acid sequence: CASSLFHGGIAYEQYF.

The V call is TRBV12-5, the J call TRBJ2-7, with 7 bases aligning to TRBD2. This CDR3 contains 16 residues. Germline V gives CDR1 LGHNT, CDR2 FRNRAP. Trimming removed 0 bases from V and 6 bases from J; junction bases left unmatched: 11. The CDR3 DNA sequence: TGTGCTAGTGGTTTGGTAACCGGGACGGGAGGTTTCGAGCAGTACTTC. Amino acids: CASGLVTGTGGFEQYF.

DNA for the CDR3: TGTGCCAGCAGCTACCGAGGCCGCCTAGGCACTGAAGCTTTCTTT. Translated, it gives CASSYRGRLGTEAFF. The rearrangement uses TRBV5-6 and TRBJ1-1; unclear D gene. Germline V CDR1 and CDR2: SGHDT, YYEEEE. The CDR3 is made up of 15 amino acids. The germline V and J ends were trimmed by 3 bases and 4 bases, with 16 bases remaining between them.

On this clone itself: Other nucleotide sequences in the sample specify the same CDR3. This sequence joins TRBV5-6 and TRBJ1-4; the D gene is possibly TRBD1 (6 bases). This CDR3 region has 14 residues. Germline V gene lookup returns CDR1 SGHDT and CDR2 YYEEEE. V was clipped by 0 bases and J by 8 bases, with 11 bases between them. CDR3 loop: CASSLEQGGEKLFF. The CDR3 DNA sequence: TGTGCCAGCAGCTTGGAACAGGGTGGCGAAAAACTGTTTTTT.